The present T cell receptor beta chain was sequenced within a study of blood T cells in healthy people across ages. Trimming cost V 2 bases and J 1 base; bases outside gene matches: 2. The CDR3 totals 15 residues. The germline V gene has CDR1 MNHNY and CDR2 SVGAGI (reference sequence). A sample-barcoded 5' primer and a J-beta primer mix were used in a second PCR of about 6 to 11 cycles. TCRdb itself ran the 5' RACE reads through MiXCR, one entry per CDR3 protein. The repertoire holds some 890,000 distinct CDR3 sequences, with almost 30% as singletons. The sample also formed part of further work on T cells of mothers and their children.

The specimen was blood. The receptor was derived from a woman aged 35 to 49 in good health. The chain carries TRBV6-6 and TRBJ1-5; 7 positions match TRBD1. CDR3: CASSYRGQSNQPQHF. The CDR3 bases are TGTGCCAGCAGTTACCGGGGACAGAGCAATCAGCCCCAGCATTTT.